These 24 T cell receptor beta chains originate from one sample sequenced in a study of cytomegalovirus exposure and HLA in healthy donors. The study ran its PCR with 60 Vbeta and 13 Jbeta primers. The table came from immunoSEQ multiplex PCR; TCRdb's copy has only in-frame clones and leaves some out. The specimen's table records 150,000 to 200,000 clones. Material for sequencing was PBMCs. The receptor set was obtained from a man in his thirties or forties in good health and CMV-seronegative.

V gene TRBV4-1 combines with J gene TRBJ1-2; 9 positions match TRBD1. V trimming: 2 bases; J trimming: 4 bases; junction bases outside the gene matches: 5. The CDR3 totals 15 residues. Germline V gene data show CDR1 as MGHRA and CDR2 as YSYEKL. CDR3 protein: CASSQTGGDSYGYTF. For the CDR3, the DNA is TGCGCCAGCAGCCAAACAGGGGGCGATTCCTATGGCTACACCTTC.

The chain's CDR3 is CASLFGLAGNTGELFF. CDR3 coding DNA: TGTGCCAGCCTGTTCGGACTAGCGGGAAACACCGGGGAGCTGTTTTTT. The V and J genes are TRBV6-6 and TRBJ2-2; 12 bases agree with TRBD2. CDR3 size: 16 residues. From germline, CDR1 is MNHNY and CDR2 SVGAGI (reference sequence). The V gene end was trimmed by 8 bases and the J gene end by 2 bases; junction bases not matched to a gene: 6.

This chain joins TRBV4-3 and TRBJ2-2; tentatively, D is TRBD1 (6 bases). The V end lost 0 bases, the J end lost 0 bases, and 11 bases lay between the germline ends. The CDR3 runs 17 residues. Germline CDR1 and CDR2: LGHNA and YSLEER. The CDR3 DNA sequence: TGCGCCAGCAGCCAAGATTTAGGGGACACGAACACCGGGGAGCTGTTTTTT. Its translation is CASSQDLGDTNTGELFF.

The CDR3 is CASSYGQGWSGYTF. CDR3 DNA sequence: TGTGCCAGCAGCTACGGACAGGGGTGGAGTGGCTACACCTTC. The chain has TRBV7-9 and TRBJ1-2; TRBD1 matches at 9 bases. Germline trimming cut 4 bases from V and 7 bases from J; bases unmatched to any gene: 7. Germline lookup yields CDR1 SEHNR and CDR2 FQNEAQ (reference sequence). This CDR3 has 14 amino acids.

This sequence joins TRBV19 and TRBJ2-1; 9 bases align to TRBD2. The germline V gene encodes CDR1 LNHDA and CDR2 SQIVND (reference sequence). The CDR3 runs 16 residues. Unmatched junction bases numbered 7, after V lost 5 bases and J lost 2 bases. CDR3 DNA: TGTGCCAGTAGTCATCTTAGCGGGGGCCCCTACAATGAGCAGTTCTTC. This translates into CASSHLSGGPYNEQFF.

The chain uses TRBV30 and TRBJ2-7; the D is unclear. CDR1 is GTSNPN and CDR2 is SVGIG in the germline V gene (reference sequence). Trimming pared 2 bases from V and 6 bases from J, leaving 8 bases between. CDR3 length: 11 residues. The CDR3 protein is CAWSYSLEQYF. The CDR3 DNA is TGTGCCTGGAGTTACAGCCTCGAGCAGTACTTC.

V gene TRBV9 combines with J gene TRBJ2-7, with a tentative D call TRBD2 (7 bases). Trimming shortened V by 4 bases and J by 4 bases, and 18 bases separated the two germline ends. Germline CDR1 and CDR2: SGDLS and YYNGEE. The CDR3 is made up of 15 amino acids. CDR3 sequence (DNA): TGTGCCAGCAGCACACGGGGGCTAGCGGATTACGAGCAGTACTTC. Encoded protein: CASSTRGLADYEQYF.

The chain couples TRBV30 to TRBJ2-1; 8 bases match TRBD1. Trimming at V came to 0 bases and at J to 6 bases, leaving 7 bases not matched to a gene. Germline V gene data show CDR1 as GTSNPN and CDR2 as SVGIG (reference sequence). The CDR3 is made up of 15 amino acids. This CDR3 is CAWSVGQGAVNEQFF. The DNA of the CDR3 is TGTGCCTGGAGTGTAGGGCAGGGGGCTGTCAATGAGCAGTTCTTC.

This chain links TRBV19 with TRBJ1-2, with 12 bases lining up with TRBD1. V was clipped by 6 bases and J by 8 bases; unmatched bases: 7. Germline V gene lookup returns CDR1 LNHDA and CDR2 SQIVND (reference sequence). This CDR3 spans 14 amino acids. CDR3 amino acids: CASRPGQGAWGYTF. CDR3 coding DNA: TGTGCCAGTAGACCGGGACAGGGGGCGTGGGGCTACACCTTC.

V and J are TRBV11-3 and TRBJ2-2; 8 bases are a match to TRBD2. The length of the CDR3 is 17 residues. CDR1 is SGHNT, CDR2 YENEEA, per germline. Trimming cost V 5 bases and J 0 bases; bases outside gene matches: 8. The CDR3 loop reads CASSLYVGLANTGELFF. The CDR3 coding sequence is TGTGCCAGCAGCCTTTACGTGGGACTAGCGAACACCGGGGAGCTGTTTTTT.

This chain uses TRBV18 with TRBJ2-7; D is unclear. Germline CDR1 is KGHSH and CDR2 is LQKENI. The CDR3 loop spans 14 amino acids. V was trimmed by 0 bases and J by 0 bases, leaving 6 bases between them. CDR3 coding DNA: TGTGCCAGCTCACCACCGGGCTACTCCTACGAGCAGTACTTC. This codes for CASSPPGYSYEQYF.

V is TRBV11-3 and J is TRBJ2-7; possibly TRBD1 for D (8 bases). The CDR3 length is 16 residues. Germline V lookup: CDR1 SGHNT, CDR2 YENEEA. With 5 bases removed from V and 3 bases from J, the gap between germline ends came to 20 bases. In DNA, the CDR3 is TGTGCCAGCAGCCCCGGAGTCACAGGGGGGGTCTACGAGCAGTACTTC. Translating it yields CASSPGVTGGVYEQYF.

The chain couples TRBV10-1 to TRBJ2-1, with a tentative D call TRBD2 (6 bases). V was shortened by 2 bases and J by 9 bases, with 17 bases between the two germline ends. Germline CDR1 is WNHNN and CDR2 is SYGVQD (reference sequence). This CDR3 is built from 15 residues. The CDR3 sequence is CASSEPGTGDSEQFF. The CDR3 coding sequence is TGCGCCAGCAGTGAGCCCGGGACTGGAGATAGTGAGCAGTTCTTC.

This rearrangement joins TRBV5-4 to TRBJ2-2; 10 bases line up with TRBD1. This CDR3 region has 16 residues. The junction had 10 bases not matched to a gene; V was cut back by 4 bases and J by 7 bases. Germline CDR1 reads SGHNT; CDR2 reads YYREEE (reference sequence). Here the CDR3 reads CASSQPGQGSGGELFF. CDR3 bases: TGTGCCAGCAGCCAACCGGGACAGGGGTCCGGCGGGGAGCTGTTTTTT. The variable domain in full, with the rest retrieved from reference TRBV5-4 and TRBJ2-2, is ETGVTQSPTHLIKTRGQQVTLRCSSQSGHNTVSWYQQALGQGPQFIFQYYREEENGRGNFPPRFSGLQFPNYSSELNVNALELDDSALYLCASSQPGQGSGGELFFGEGSRLTVL.

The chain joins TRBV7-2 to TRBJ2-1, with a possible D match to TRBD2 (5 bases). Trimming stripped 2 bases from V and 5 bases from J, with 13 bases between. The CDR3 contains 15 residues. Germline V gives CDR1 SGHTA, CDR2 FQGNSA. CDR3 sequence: CASSLLRGSNNEQFF. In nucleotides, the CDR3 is TGTGCCAGCAGCTTACTTCGGGGTTCAAACAATGAGCAGTTCTTC.

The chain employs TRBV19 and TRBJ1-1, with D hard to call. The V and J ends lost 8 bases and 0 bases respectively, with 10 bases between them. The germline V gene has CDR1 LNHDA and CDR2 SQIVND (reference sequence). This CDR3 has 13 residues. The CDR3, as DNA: TGTGCCAGTTCTCAGGTTATGAACACTGAAGCTTTCTTT. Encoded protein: CASSQVMNTEAFF.

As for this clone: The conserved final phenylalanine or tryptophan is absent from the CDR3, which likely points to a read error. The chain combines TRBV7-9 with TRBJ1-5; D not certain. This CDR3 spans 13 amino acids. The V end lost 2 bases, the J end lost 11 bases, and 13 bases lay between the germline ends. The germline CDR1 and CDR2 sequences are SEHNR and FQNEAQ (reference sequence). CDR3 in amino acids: CASSLYGSEAQHL. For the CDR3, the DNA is TGTGCCAGCAGCTTATATGGGTCCGAGGCCCAGCATCTT.

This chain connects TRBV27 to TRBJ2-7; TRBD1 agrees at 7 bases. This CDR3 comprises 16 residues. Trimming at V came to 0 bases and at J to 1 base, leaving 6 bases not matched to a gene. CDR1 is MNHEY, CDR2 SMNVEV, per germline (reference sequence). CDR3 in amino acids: CASSLSGTAYSYEQYF. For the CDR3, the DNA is TGTGCCAGCAGTTTATCCGGGACAGCCTATTCCTACGAGCAGTACTTC.

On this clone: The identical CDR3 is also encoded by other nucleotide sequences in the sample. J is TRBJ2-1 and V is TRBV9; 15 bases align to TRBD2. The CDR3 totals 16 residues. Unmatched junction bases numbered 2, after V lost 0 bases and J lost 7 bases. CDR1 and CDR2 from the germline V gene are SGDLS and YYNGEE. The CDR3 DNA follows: TGTGCCAGCAGCGTAGGGGGACTAGCGGGAGGTAATGAGCAGTTCTTC. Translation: CASSVGGLAGGNEQFF.

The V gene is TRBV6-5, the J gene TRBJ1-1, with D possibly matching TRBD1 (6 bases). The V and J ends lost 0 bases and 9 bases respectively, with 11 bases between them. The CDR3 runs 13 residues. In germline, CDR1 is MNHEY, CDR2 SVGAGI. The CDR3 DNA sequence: TGTGCCAGCAGTTACTCGAGGGACATGAAAGCTTTCTTT. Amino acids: CASSYSRDMKAFF.

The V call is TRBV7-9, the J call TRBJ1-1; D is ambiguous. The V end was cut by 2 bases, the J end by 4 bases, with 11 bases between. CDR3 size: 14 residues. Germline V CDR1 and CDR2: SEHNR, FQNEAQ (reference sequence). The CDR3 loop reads CASSLQLDSTEAFF. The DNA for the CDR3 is TGTGCCAGCAGCTTACAGTTAGACTCCACTGAAGCTTTCTTT.

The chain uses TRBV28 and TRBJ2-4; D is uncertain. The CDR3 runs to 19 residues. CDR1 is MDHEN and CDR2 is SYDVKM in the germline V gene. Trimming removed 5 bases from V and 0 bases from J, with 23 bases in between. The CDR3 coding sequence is TGTGCCAGCAGTCCCCCTTCGCCACCCCTCGTGAGAGCCAAAAACATTCAGTACTTC. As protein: CASSPPSPPLVRAKNIQYF.

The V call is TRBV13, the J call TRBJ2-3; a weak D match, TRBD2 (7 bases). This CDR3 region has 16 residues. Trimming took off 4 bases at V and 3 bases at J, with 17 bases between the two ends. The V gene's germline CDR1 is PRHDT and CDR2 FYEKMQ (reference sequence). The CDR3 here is CASSSTGGVRTDTQYF. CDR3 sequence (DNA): TGTGCCAGCAGCTCTACGGGGGGCGTTAGAACAGATACGCAGTATTTT.

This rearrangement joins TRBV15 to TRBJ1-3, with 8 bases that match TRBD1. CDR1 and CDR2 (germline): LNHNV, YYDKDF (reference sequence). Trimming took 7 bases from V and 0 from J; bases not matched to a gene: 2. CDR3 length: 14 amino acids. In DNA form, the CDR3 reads TGTGCCACCACCACAGGGGGCTCTGGAAACACCATATATTTT. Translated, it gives CATTTGGSGNTIYF.